A single sample gave rise to the 31 T cell receptor beta chains below, sequenced in a study of T cells in Graves' hyperthyroidism and ophthalmopathy. Authors of the study amplified TCR beta CDR3 regions from RNA transcripts. The HTBI primer set served for first-round RT-PCR of the TCR CDR3. Each CDR3 protein gets one entry after TCRdb re-called the multiplex PCR reads with MiXCR. The data hold fewer than 350,000 distinct CDR3 sequences, with 15% to 20% observed a single time. The sequencing sample was made of blood. All receptors come from a woman aged 35 to 49 with Graves' ophthalmopathy.

This clonotype was seen a handful of times. V and J are TRBV5-1 and TRBJ2-3; 7 positions agree with TRBD2. Germline CDR1 and CDR2: SGHRS and YFSETQ. The CDR3 spans 14 residues. Trimming took 6 bases from V and 1 from J; bases not matched to a gene: 5. The chain's CDR3 is CASKTSLGTDTQYF. DNA for the CDR3: TGCGCCAGCAAGACTAGCCTGGGCACAGATACGCAGTATTTT.

This clonotype has more than one count but fewer than ten. The chain is built from TRBV28 and TRBJ2-7; D is uncertain. The germline V gene has CDR1 MDHEN and CDR2 SYDVKM. The germline V and J ends were trimmed by 6 bases and 0 bases, with 12 bases remaining between them. This CDR3 region has 14 residues. This chain's CDR3 is CASRRPLLSYEQYF. The CDR3 bases are TGTGCCAGCAGACGACCGCTACTCTCCTACGAGCAGTACTTC.

The genes are TRBV19 and TRBJ1-5; 7 bases map to TRBD1. J lost 2 bases, V lost 6 bases, and 4 bases had no gene match. The germline CDR1 and CDR2 sequences are LNHDA and SQIVND (reference sequence). The CDR3 spans 14 residues. The CDR3 nucleotides read TGTGCCAGTAGGGGACAGACTGGCAATCAGCCCCAGCATTTT. Amino acids: CASRGQTGNQPQHF.

At least ten counts were recorded for this clonotype. The genes are TRBV20-1 and TRBJ2-5; D gene unclear. The CDR3 loop spans 13 amino acids. Germline-derived CDR1 and CDR2 are DFQATT and SNEGSKA (reference sequence). Trimming stripped 0 bases from V and 2 bases from J, with 7 bases between. CDR3 sequence reads: CSARDPMQETQYF. As DNA, the CDR3 is TGCAGTGCTAGAGATCCCATGCAAGAGACCCAGTACTTC.

This clonotype has ten or more counts. This sequence joins TRBV19 and TRBJ2-2; D may be TRBD1 (6 bases). CDR1 is LNHDA and CDR2 is SQIVND in the germline V gene (reference sequence). Trimming removed 7 bases from V and 1 base from J, with 7 bases in between. The CDR3 extends over 13 amino acids. CDR3 bases: TGTGCCAGTACGGGACAGAACACCGGGGAGCTGTTTTTT. Translating gives CASTGQNTGELFF.

The sample holds many counts of this clonotype. The V and J genes are TRBV5-6 and TRBJ2-6, with 8 bases that match TRBD2. J gave up 4 bases and V 1 base, and 10 bases lay outside the gene matches. The V gene's germline CDR1 is SGHDT and CDR2 YYEEEE. This CDR3 is 18 amino acids long. CDR3 coding DNA: TGTGCCAGCAGCTTGCAGCGAGCGGGGGCGCCCGGGGCCAACGTCCTGACTTTC. It specifies CASSLQRAGAPGANVLTF.

This clonotype was observed many times. V is TRBV27 and J is TRBJ2-2, with 14 bases aligning to TRBD2. Per the germline V gene, CDR1 is MNHEY and CDR2 is SMNVEV (reference sequence). The CDR3 loop spans 18 amino acids. With V trimmed by 4 bases and J by 5 bases, 9 bases remained unmatched. CDR3 DNA sequence: TGTGCCAGCAGTTCCGGGACTAGCGGGAGCCTTTTTACCGGGGAGCTGTTTTTT. Translating gives CASSSGTSGSLFTGELFF.

The rearrangement joins TRBV19 to TRBJ2-7, with 8 bases fitting TRBD2. The germline CDR1 and CDR2 sequences are LNHDA and SQIVND (reference sequence). V lost 5 bases to trimming and J lost 10 bases; unmatched junction nucleotides: 7. The CDR3 contains 12 residues. The CDR3 sequence is CASSPSGRDQYV. The CDR3 DNA is TGTGCCAGTAGTCCCAGCGGGAGAGACCAGTACGTC.

This clonotype was seen many times. The chain carries TRBV30 and TRBJ2-7, with D possibly being TRBD1 or TRBD2 (7 bases each). There are 13 residues in the CDR3. Germline values: CDR1 GTSNPN, CDR2 SVGIG (reference sequence). Trimming cost V 5 bases and J 3 bases, with 14 bases left between them. The CDR3 region is CAWGGGQFYEQYF. The DNA for the CDR3 is TGTGCCTGGGGGGGGGGACAGTTCTACGAGCAGTACTTC.

This clonotype was seen at least ten times. The V and J genes are TRBV2 and TRBJ1-2; D gene uncertain. Per germline, CDR1 SNHLY and CDR2 FYNNEI. Trimming took 7 bases from V and 4 from J, leaving 10 bases between them. CDR3 length: 12 residues. CDR3 bases: TGTGCCAGCAATTACCAGTCCTATGGCTACACCTTC. Its protein is CASNYQSYGYTF. Full variable domain (missing parts from reference TRBV2 and TRBJ1-2): EPEVTQTPSHQVTQMGQEVILRCVPISNHLYFYWYRQILGQKVEFLVSFYNNEISEKSEIFDDQFSVERPDGSNFTLKIRSTKLEDSAMYFCASNYQSYGYTFGSGTRLTVV.

This clonotype has ten or more counts. This chain links TRBV12-3 or TRBV12-4 with TRBJ2-2; TRBD2 might be the D (5 bases). This CDR3 contains 15 residues. Trimming took off 5 bases at V and 4 bases at J, with 14 bases between the two ends. The CDR3 protein is CASSPTARGTGELFF. The CDR3 DNA follows: TGTGCCAGCAGTCCAACTGCCCGGGGCACCGGGGAGCTGTTTTTT.

This clonotype was detected ten times or more. The chain is built from TRBV19 and TRBJ1-1; tentatively, D is TRBD1 (5 bases). The V gene lost 11 bases and the J gene lost 1 base, with 17 bases spanning the gap. CDR1 and CDR2 (germline): LNHDA, SQIVND (reference sequence). This CDR3 is built from 14 residues. The CDR3 loop is CAARRGPANTEAFF. CDR3 DNA: TGTGCCGCCCGGCGGGGCCCCGCGAACACTGAAGCTTTCTTT.

In this sample, this clonotype turned up many times. The chain combines TRBV10-3 with TRBJ1-5; tentative D call: TRBD1 (5 bases). Germline-derived CDR1 and CDR2 are ENHRY and SYGVKD. Trimming shortened V by 10 bases and J by 4 bases, and 11 bases separated the two germline ends. The CDR3 loop spans 12 amino acids. The CDR3: CATAGQNQPQHF. The CDR3, as DNA: TGTGCCACTGCGGGGCAAAATCAGCCCCAGCATTTT.

This clonotype was counted many times. The genes are TRBV12-3 or TRBV12-4 and TRBJ1-5; D unresolved. The CDR3 consists of 14 residues. Trimming shortened V by 0 bases and J by 3 bases, and 6 bases separated the two germline ends. The CDR3 nucleotides read TGTGCCAGCAGTTTAGCGCTACTCAATCAGCCCCAGCATTTT. Translated, it gives CASSLALLNQPQHF.

This clonotype was counted at least ten times. This rearrangement joins TRBV24-1 to TRBJ2-7; D might be TRBD1 (5 bases). V shed 4 bases and J shed 8 bases, with 14 bases lying between them. Germline V gene data show CDR1 as KGHDR and CDR2 as SFDVKD. The CDR3 has 13 amino acids. The CDR3 nucleotides are TGTGCCACCAGTGACTCCTCGACAGAGAAGCAGTACTTC. Encoded protein: CATSDSSTEKQYF.

This clonotype was detected many times. This rearrangement joins TRBV11-2 to TRBJ2-5, with 7 bases aligning to TRBD1. The germline gives CDR1 SGHAT, CDR2 FQNNGV. The CDR3 totals 13 residues. J lost 7 bases, V lost 8 bases, and 10 bases had no gene match. The CDR3 nucleotides are TGTGCCAGCGCCCGGGACAGCAGTACGACCCAGTACTTC. Translation gives CASARDSSTTQYF.

This clonotype was seen many times. The V call is TRBV27, the J call TRBJ1-5, with D maybe TRBD1 (5 bases). V lost 2 bases to trimming and J lost 6 bases, with 14 bases between them. This CDR3 comprises 15 residues. Germline CDR1 MNHEY, CDR2 SMNVEV (reference sequence). The CDR3 coding sequence is TGTGCCAGCAGTTTAGCTACAACTGGGGGTCAGCCCCAGCATTTT. Translating it yields CASSLATTGGQPQHF.

Many counts were recorded for this clonotype. The rearrangement uses TRBV12-3 or TRBV12-4 and TRBJ2-5; possible D gene TRBD2, 7 bases. The CDR3 spans 17 residues. The V gene lost 1 base and the J gene lost 2 bases, with 17 bases spanning the gap. The CDR3 DNA is TGTGCCAGCAGTTTAGGGGGGGGCTCCGAAAAGCAAGAGACCCAGTACTTC. It codes for CASSLGGGSEKQETQYF.

There are a few counts of this clonotype. The chain recombines TRBV7-3 with TRBJ2-2; D call uncertain. The CDR3 loop spans 13 amino acids. Trimming stripped 2 bases from V and 6 bases from J, with 7 bases between. Germline CDR1 and CDR2: SGHTA and FQGTGA. The CDR3 DNA reads TGTGCCAGCAGCTTAGTTTCGTCCGGGGAGCTGTTTTTT. Its protein is CASSLVSSGELFF. The full variable domain, rest sourced from reference TRBV7-3 and TRBJ2-2, is GAGVSQTPSNKVTEKGKYVELRCDPISGHTALYWYRQSLGQGPEFLIYFQGTGAADDSGLPNDRFFAVRPEGSVSTLKIQRTERGDSAVYLCASSLVSSGELFFGEGSRLTVL.

The sample holds many counts of this clonotype. At one end the junction does not follow the germline gene, possibly because of a read error. The chain uses TRBV28 and TRBJ2-5, with D unclear. Looked up from germline, CDR1 is MDHEN and CDR2 is SYDVKM. This CDR3 is built from 18 residues. CDR3 loop: CASSLIDMWRSPQEIQYF. DNA of the CDR3: TGTGCCAGCAGTTTGATCGATATGTGGCGGAGCCCCCAAGAGATCCAGTACTTC.

This clonotype was observed at least ten times. This chain uses TRBV24-1 with TRBJ2-6, with D possibly matching TRBD1 (6 bases). The germline CDR1 and CDR2 sequences are KGHDR and SFDVKD. The V end was cut by 4 bases, the J end by 1 base, with 10 bases between. The CDR3 has 16 residues. The CDR3 here is CATSEATGSGANVLTF. The CDR3 DNA reads TGTGCCACCAGTGAAGCAACAGGGTCTGGGGCCAACGTCCTGACTTTC.

This clonotype was observed at least ten times. J is TRBJ1-5 and V is TRBV4-1; D uncertain. The germline V and J ends were trimmed by 0 bases and 6 bases, with 12 bases remaining between them. CDR3 length: 15 residues. Germline values: CDR1 MGHRA, CDR2 YSYEKL. The CDR3 sequence: CASSQDSRLGQPQHF. The CDR3 DNA reads TGCGCCAGCAGCCAAGATTCCCGGCTTGGTCAGCCCCAGCATTTT.

This sequence joins TRBV29-1 and TRBJ2-5; the D is unclear. CDR1 and CDR2 (germline): SQVTM, ANQGSEA. There are 11 residues in the CDR3. V was trimmed by 3 bases and J by 6 bases, leaving 8 bases between them. CDR3 amino acids: CSVDGRKTQYF. CDR3 DNA sequence: TGCAGCGTTGACGGCAGGAAGACCCAGTACTTC.

This clonotype was found a few times. V is TRBV5-1 and J is TRBJ1-1; TRBD1 matches 7 bases. Germline V CDR1 and CDR2: SGHRS, YFSETQ. V gave up 2 bases and J gave up 4 bases; unmatched junction bases: 5. The CDR3 loop spans 14 amino acids. Here the CDR3 DNA reads TGCGCCAGCAGCTTACAGGGGCCGGGCACTGAAGCTTTCTTT. Translated, it gives CASSLQGPGTEAFF. Supplemented by reference TRBV5-1 and TRBJ1-1, the full variable domain reads KAGVTQTPRYLIKTRGQQVTLSCSPISGHRSVSWYQQTPGQGLQFLFEYFSETQRNKGNFPGRFSGRQFSNSRSEMNVSTLELGDSALYLCASSLQGPGTEAFFGQGTRLTVV.

This chain uses TRBV29-1 with TRBJ1-5; 10 bases are a match to TRBD1. V was clipped by 4 bases and J by 5 bases; unmatched bases: 2. From germline, CDR1 is SQVTM and CDR2 ANQGSEA. The CDR3 is 13 residues long. The CDR3 is CSVVGTGDQPQHF. The DNA for the CDR3 is TGCAGCGTTGTTGGGACAGGGGATCAGCCCCAGCATTTT.

This clonotype was counted ten times or more. The chain joins TRBV19 to TRBJ1-2; D gene uncertain. The CDR3 sequence is 13 residues long. Germline CDR1 reads LNHDA; CDR2 reads SQIVND (reference sequence). V shed 5 bases and J shed 1 base, with 8 bases lying between them. CDR3 protein: CASSRGLNYGYTF. The DNA of the CDR3 is TGTGCCAGTAGTCGCGGACTTAACTATGGCTACACCTTC.

This clonotype was observed at least ten times. This chain links TRBV6-2 or TRBV6-3 with TRBJ1-2; D remains ambiguous. The CDR3 consists of 15 residues. V lost 2 bases and J lost 0, with 10 bases in between. Germline V gene sequence: CDR1 MNHEY, CDR2 SVGEGT. The CDR3 is CASSYGPPANYGYTF. DNA of the CDR3: TGTGCCAGCAGTTACGGGCCACCAGCTAACTATGGCTACACCTTC.

This clonotype was counted ten times or more. The gene calls are TRBV6-7 and TRBJ2-7; no clear D. TRBV6-7 is classed as an ORF, of uncertain function. This CDR3 is 15 amino acids long. V dropped 0 bases and J dropped 7 bases, with 16 bases sitting between them. The CDR3 region has the DNA TGTGCCAGCAGTTACTCAGGAAAACGAGATGGGGAGCAGTACTTC. Amino acids: CASSYSGKRDGEQYF.

This clonotype was recorded many times. V gene TRBV6-2 or TRBV6-3 combines with J gene TRBJ1-2; D is unresolved. The CDR3 contains 13 residues. Germline CDR1 MNHEY, CDR2 SVGEGT. Trimming removed 2 bases at V and 6 bases at J, with 10 bases between. CDR3 amino acids: CASSYKGDHGYTF. Written as DNA, the CDR3 is TGTGCCAGCAGTTACAAGGGTGATCATGGCTACACCTTC.

This clonotype was seen many times. This rearrangement joins TRBV12-5 to TRBJ2-7; D is tentatively TRBD1 or TRBD2 (5 bases each). The CDR3 spans 14 residues. Germline CDR1 LGHNT, CDR2 FRNRAP. V lost 7 bases and J lost 3, with 16 bases in between. This chain's CDR3 is CASDRDGKLYEQYF. CDR3 DNA sequence: TGTGCTAGTGACCGGGACGGCAAGCTCTACGAGCAGTACTTC. Full variable domain (remainder filled in from reference TRBV12-5 and TRBJ2-7): DARVTQTPRHKVTEMGQEVTMRCQPILGHNTVFWYRQTMMQGLELLAYFRNRAPLDDSGMPKDRFSAEMPDATLATLKIQPSEPRDSAVYFCASDRDGKLYEQYFGPGTRLTVT.

The sample holds a few counts of this clonotype. A junction boundary mismatches the germline segment, possibly from a read error. The chain is built from TRBV27 and TRBJ2-3; 8 bases fit TRBD2. The CDR3 is 16 amino acids. Germline CDR1 reads MNHEY; CDR2 reads SMNVEV (reference sequence). The CDR3 loop is CSSSSRLAGGTDTQYF. CDR3 sequence (DNA): TGTTCCAGCAGTTCTCGACTGGCGGGAGGAACAGATACGCAGTATTTT.